This T cell receptor (beta chain) was sequenced for a study of OX40 agonist ivuxolimab in advanced cancers. Study information: Each dose-escalation patient presented with hepatocellular carcinoma, melanoma, renal cell or head and neck cancer. Three patients, one with hepatocellular carcinoma and two with cutaneous melanoma, achieved partial responses.

Profiled with immunoSEQ multiplex PCR; TCRdb holds only in-frame clones, not every one. The table has 77,000 or so clones, approximately 85% seen once. The CDR3 consists of 12 residues. Looked up from germline, CDR1 is SGHRS and CDR2 is YFSETQ. V shed 0 bases and J shed 9 bases, with 7 bases lying between them. The clonotype was recovered from an adult with an advanced solid tumor such as melanoma, head and neck, liver or kidney cancer. The rearrangement uses TRBV5-1 and TRBJ2-1; D call uncertain. The sample was CD4+ or CD8+ T cells sorted from blood, taken in a trial of the OX40 agonist ivuxolimab. CDR3 in DNA: TGCGCCAGCAGCTTGGCTGGCCCTGAGCAGTTCTTC. As protein: CASSLAGPEQFF.